Below are 14 T cell receptor beta chains sequenced from a single sample in a study of blood T cell repertoires in COVID-19 (dated by TCRdb to the early 2020s). The receptor library was made with the immunoSEQ multiplex PCR assay. The immuneACCESS repertoire file appears here via TCRdb, limited to in-frame rearrangements. These files lack a portion of the clones; in checked studies, under half of the deficit traces to unresolved V genes, and the cause of the others is not known. For this sample there are around 310,000 clones; 89% appear just once. Roughly a tenth of the sample goes to the ten largest clones. The specimen sequenced was PBMCs or T cells enriched from blood (not recorded which). The receptors derive from a woman aged 40 to 49 who had recovered from COVID-19.

The chain joins TRBV6-6 to TRBJ2-1; TRBD2 agrees at 10 bases. V dropped 0 bases and J dropped 9; count of bases not matched to a gene: 8. The CDR3 spans 16 residues. Germline CDR1 reads MNHNY; CDR2 reads SVGAGI (reference sequence). The CDR3 sequence: CASSYSASGRVGEQFF. In DNA, the CDR3 is TGTGCCAGCAGTTACTCTGCTAGCGGGAGAGTTGGTGAGCAGTTCTTC.

A single count supports this clone. The chain joins TRBV5-4 to TRBJ2-1; no firm D call. V was pared by 2 bases and J by 4 bases, with 10 bases between. Germline V gene data show CDR1 as SGHNT and CDR2 as YYREEE (reference sequence). CDR3 length equals 14 residues. CDR3 sequence (DNA): TGTGCCAGCAGCTTAGCAGCGTCTTACAATGAGCAGTTCTTC. Protein product: CASSLAASYNEQFF.

V gene TRBV7-8 combines with J gene TRBJ2-7, with 7 bases aligning to TRBD1. This CDR3 spans 16 amino acids. Trimming took 5 bases from V and 5 from J; bases not matched to a gene: 15. Per germline, CDR1 SGHVS and CDR2 FQNEAQ. In DNA, the CDR3 is TGTGCCAGCAGCGACCGGGACAGATTCACTGGCAACGAGCAGTACTTC. Its translation: CASSDRDRFTGNEQYF.

The table lists this clone with a count of one. The genes are TRBV11-3 and TRBJ1-1; the D is unclear. Germline V gene data show CDR1 as SGHNT and CDR2 as YENEEA. This CDR3 contains 13 residues. The V end lost 3 bases, the J end lost 0 bases, and 5 bases lay between the germline ends. In DNA, the CDR3 is TGTGCCAGCAGCTTTAGTGTGAACACTGAAGCTTTCTTT. Protein: CASSFSVNTEAFF.

The chain employs TRBV5-1 and TRBJ2-4; the match to TRBD2 covers 7 bases. The CDR3 covers 17 residues. The ends lost 1 base at V and 3 bases at J; junction bases unmatched: 10. The germline CDR1 and CDR2 sequences are SGHRS and YFSETQ. The CDR3 spells CASSLPSTGGYKNIQYF. DNA of the CDR3: TGCGCCAGCAGCTTGCCCTCCACGGGGGGTTACAAAAACATTCAGTACTTC.

This clone was seen a handful of times. The gene calls are TRBV6-5 and TRBJ1-2; possibly TRBD1 for D (6 bases). V lost 0 bases, J lost 4 bases, and 12 bases lay in between. The CDR3 runs to 15 residues. Germline loops: CDR1 MNHEY, CDR2 SVGAGI. CDR3 sequence: CASSYSGQRGYGYTF. CDR3 DNA: TGTGCCAGCAGTTACTCAGGACAGCGCGGCTATGGCTACACCTTC.

This chain uses TRBV19 with TRBJ2-1, with TRBD2 as a possible D gene (5 bases). V lost 5 bases, J lost 6 bases, and 8 bases lay in between. The length of the CDR3 is 12 residues. The germline V gene encodes CDR1 LNHDA and CDR2 SQIVND (reference sequence). CDR3 DNA sequence: TGTGCCAGTAGTGTTACTAGCAATGAGCAGTTCTTC. Protein: CASSVTSNEQFF. Together with reference TRBV19 and TRBJ2-1, the CDR3 gives the full variable domain: DGGITQSPKYLFRKEGQNVTLSCEQNLNHDAMYWYRQDPGQGLRLIYYSQIVNDFQKGDIAEGYSVSREKKESFPLTVTSAQKNPTAFYLCASSVTSNEQFFGPGTRLTVL.

The chain recombines TRBV27 with TRBJ2-5, with TRBD2 as a possible D gene (6 bases). The germline V gene has CDR1 MNHEY and CDR2 SMNVEV (reference sequence). The CDR3 has 13 amino acids. V was clipped by 7 bases and J by 5 bases, with 14 bases between them. CDR3 sequence (DNA): TGTGCCAGCACTGGGGGGATCTGGGAGACCCAGTACTTC. Protein product: CASTGGIWETQYF.

This clone was counted a single time. The chain couples TRBV4-1 to TRBJ1-1; D possibly corresponds to TRBD1 (6 bases). Germline V gene lookup returns CDR1 MGHRA and CDR2 YSYEKL. The CDR3 length is 15 residues. The V and J ends lost 2 bases and 8 bases respectively, with 18 bases between them. CDR3 residues: CASSQPLVGASEAFF. CDR3 in DNA: TGCGCCAGCAGCCAACCCTTGGTGGGGGCGTCGGAAGCTTTCTTT.

The chain is built from TRBV3-1 (or the pseudogene TRBV3-2) and TRBJ2-2; 9 bases match TRBD2. The CDR3 contains 17 residues. The J segment lost 1 base and the V segment lost 1 base, leaving 4 bases of the junction unmatched. The germline V gene has CDR1 LGHDT and CDR2 YNNKEL (reference sequence). The DNA of the CDR3 is TGTGCCAGCAGCCAAGTTTTTAGCGGGGGGAACACCGGGGAGCTGTTTTTT. Protein: CASSQVFSGGNTGELFF.

The chain recombines TRBV29-1 with TRBJ1-1, with 10 bases that match TRBD1. The junction had 8 bases not matched to a gene; V was cut back by 6 bases and J by 7 bases. Germline assignment: CDR1 SQVTM and CDR2 ANQGSEA. This CDR3 spans 13 amino acids. The CDR3 DNA reads TGCAGCGTCCAAAGACAGGGGGCGGGTGAAGCTTTCTTT. Protein sequence: CSVQRQGAGEAFF.

V gene TRBV7-2 combines with J gene TRBJ1-5, with D uncertain. Per germline, CDR1 SGHTA and CDR2 FQGNSA. The CDR3 consists of 13 residues. V was trimmed by 1 base and J by 4 bases, leaving 5 bases between them. The CDR3 sequence: CASSLDRNQPQHF. The DNA of the CDR3 is TGTGCCAGCAGCTTAGACAGAAATCAGCCCCAGCATTTT.

V is TRBV12-3 or TRBV12-4 and J is TRBJ2-2; D uncertain. The CDR3 runs to 12 residues. V was pared by 10 bases and J by 2 bases, with 8 bases between. CDR3: CATYFNTGELFF. CDR3 DNA sequence: TGTGCCACCTATTTTAACACCGGGGAGCTGTTTTTT.

The CDR3 coding sequence is TGTGCCAGTCGACTAGCGGGGGGACACTACAATGAGCAGTTCTTC. This translates into CASRLAGGHYNEQFF. This chain connects TRBV19 to TRBJ2-1; 13 bases are shared with TRBD2. The CDR3 extends over 15 amino acids. The V segment lost 8 bases and the J segment 3 bases; nucleotides outside the gene matches: 4. Per the germline V gene, CDR1 is LNHDA and CDR2 is SQIVND (reference sequence).